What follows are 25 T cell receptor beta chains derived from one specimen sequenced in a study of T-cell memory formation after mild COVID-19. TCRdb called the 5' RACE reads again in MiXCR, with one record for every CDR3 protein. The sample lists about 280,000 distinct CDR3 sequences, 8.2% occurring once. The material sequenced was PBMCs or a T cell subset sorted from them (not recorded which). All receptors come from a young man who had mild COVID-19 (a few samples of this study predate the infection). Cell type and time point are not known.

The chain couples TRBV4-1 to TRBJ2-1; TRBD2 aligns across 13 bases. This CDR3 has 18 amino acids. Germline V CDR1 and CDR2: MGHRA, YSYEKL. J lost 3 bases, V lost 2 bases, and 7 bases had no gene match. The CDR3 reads CASSQRTSGGVYYNEQFF. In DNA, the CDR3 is TGCGCCAGCAGCCAACGGACTAGCGGGGGAGTCTACTACAATGAGCAGTTCTTC.

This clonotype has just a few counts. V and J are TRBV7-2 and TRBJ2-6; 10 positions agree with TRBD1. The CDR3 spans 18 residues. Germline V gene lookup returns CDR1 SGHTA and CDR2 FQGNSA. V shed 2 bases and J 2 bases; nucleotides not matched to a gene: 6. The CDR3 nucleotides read TGTGCCAGCAGCTTACCGCCGGGACAGGGGACTGGGGCCAACGTCCTGACTTTC. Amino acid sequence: CASSLPPGQGTGANVLTF.

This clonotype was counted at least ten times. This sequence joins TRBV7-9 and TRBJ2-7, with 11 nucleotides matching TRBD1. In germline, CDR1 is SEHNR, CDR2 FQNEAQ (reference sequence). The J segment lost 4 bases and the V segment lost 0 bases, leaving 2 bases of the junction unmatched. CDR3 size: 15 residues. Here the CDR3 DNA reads TGTGCCAGCAGCTTAGCTGGGACAGGGGGTTACGAGCAGTACTTC. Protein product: CASSLAGTGGYEQYF.

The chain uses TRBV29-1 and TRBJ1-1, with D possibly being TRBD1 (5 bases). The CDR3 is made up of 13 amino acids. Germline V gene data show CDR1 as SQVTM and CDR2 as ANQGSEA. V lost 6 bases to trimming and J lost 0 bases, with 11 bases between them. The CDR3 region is CSVLRGMNTEAFF. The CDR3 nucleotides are TGCAGCGTGCTGCGGGGGATGAACACTGAAGCTTTCTTT.

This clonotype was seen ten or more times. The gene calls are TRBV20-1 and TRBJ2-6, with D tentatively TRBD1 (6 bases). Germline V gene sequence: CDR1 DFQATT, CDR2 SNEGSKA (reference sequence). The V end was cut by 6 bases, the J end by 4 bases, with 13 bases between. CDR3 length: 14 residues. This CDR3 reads CSAIRTEGANVLTF. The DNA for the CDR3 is TGCAGTGCCATCCGGACAGAGGGGGCCAACGTCCTGACTTTC.

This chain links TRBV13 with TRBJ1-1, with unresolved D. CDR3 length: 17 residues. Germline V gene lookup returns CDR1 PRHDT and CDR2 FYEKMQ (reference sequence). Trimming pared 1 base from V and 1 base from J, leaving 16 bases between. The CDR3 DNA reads TGTGCCAGCAGCTTAGTGCCTGCAGACCCCAGGAACACTGAAGCTTTCTTT. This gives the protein CASSLVPADPRNTEAFF.

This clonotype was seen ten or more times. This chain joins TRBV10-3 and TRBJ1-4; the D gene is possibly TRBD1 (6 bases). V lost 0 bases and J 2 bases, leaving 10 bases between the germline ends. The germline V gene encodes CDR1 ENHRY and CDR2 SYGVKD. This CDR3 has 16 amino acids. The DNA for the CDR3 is TGTGCCATCAGTGAGTCCGGGGGGCAGACTAATGAAAAACTGTTTTTT. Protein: CAISESGGQTNEKLFF.

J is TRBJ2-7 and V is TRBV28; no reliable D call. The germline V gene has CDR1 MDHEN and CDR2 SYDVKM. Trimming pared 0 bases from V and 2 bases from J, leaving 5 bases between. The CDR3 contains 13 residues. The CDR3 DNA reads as TGTGCCAGCAGTTTATGGCGGACCTACGAGCAGTACGTC. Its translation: CASSLWRTYEQYV.

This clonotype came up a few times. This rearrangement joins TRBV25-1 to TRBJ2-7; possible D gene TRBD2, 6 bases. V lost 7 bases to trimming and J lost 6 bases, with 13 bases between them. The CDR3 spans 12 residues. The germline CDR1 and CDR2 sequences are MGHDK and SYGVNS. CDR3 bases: TGTGCCAGCACCCAGTGGGGAGGCGAGCAGTACTTC. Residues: CASTQWGGEQYF.

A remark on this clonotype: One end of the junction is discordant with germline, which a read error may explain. The CDR3 reads CASSMTGSDQPQHF. The CDR3 nucleotides are TGCGCCAGCAGCATGACAGGTAGCGATCAGCCCCAGCATTTT. The chain joins TRBV5-1 to TRBJ1-5, with a possible D match to TRBD1 (6 bases). The CDR3 runs 14 residues. Germline-derived CDR1 and CDR2 are SGHRS and YFSETQ.

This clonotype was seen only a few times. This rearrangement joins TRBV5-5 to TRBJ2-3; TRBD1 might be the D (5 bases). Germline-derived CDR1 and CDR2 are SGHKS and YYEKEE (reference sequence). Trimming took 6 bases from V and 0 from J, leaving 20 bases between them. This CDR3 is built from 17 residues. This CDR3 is CASTFRVDSLSTDTQYF. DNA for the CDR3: TGTGCCAGCACCTTTCGAGTCGACAGCCTGAGCACAGATACGCAGTATTTT.

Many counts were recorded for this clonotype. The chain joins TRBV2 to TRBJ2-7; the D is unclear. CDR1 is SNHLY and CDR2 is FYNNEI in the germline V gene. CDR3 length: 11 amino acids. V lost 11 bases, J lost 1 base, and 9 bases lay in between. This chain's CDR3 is CAGQSSYEQYF. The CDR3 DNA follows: TGTGCCGGCCAGAGTTCCTACGAGCAGTACTTC.

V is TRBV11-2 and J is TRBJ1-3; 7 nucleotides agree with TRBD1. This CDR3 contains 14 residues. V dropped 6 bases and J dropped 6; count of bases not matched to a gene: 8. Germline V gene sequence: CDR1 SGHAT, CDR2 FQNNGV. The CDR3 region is CASSSDRPPNTIYF. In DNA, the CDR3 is TGTGCCAGCAGTTCGGACAGGCCCCCAAACACCATATATTTT.

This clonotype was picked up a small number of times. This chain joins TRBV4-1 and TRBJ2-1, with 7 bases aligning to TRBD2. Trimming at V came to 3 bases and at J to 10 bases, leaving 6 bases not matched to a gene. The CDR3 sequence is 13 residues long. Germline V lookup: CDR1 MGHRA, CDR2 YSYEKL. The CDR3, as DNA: TGCGCCAGCAGCCAGAAGGGGAGGGACGAGCAGTTCTTC. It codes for CASSQKGRDEQFF.

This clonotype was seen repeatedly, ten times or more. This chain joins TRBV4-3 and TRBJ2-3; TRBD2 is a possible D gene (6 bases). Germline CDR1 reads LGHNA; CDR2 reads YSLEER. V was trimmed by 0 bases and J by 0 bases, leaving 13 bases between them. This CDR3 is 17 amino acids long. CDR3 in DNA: TGCGCCAGCAGCCAAGATATAGGGACTTCAAGCACAGATACGCAGTATTTT. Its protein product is CASSQDIGTSSTDTQYF.

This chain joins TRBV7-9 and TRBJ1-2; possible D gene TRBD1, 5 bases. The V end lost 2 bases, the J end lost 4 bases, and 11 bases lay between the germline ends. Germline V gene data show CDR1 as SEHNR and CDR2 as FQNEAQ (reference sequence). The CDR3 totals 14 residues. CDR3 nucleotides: TGTGCCAGCAGCTTATTGGGACGGGGCTATGGCTACACCTTC. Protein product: CASSLLGRGYGYTF.

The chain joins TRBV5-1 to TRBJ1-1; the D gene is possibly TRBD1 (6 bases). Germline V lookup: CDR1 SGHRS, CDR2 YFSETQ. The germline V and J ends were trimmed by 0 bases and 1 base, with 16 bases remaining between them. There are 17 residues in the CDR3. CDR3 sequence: CASSLGVLMGANTEAFF. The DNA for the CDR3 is TGCGCCAGCAGCTTGGGCGTGTTGATGGGGGCGAACACTGAAGCTTTCTTT. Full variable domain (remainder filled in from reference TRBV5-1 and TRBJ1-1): KAGVTQTPRYLIKTRGQQVTLSCSPISGHRSVSWYQQTPGQGLQFLFEYFSETQRNKGNFPGRFSGRQFSNSRSEMNVSTLELGDSALYLCASSLGVLMGANTEAFFGQGTRLTVV.

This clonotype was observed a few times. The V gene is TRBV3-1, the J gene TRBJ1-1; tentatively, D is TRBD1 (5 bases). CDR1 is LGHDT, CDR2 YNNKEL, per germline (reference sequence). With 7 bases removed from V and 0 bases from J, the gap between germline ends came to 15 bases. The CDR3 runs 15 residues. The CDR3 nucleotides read TGTGCCAGCAATTTGGGGCTTCTTATGAACACTGAAGCTTTCTTT. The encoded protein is CASNLGLLMNTEAFF.

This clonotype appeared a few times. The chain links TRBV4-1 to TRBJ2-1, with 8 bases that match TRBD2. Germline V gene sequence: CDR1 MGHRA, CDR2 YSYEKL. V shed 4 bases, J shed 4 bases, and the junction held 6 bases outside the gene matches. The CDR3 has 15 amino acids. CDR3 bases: TGCGCCAGCAGCCCCCCCGGGGGGGGTTACAATGAGCAGTTCTTC. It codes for CASSPPGGGYNEQFF.

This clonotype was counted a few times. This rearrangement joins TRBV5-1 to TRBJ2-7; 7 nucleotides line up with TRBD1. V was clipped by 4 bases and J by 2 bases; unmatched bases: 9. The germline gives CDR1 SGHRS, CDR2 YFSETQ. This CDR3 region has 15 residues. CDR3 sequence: CASSLDPGQTYEQYF. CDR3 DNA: TGCGCCAGCAGCCTCGACCCGGGACAGACCTACGAGCAGTACTTC.

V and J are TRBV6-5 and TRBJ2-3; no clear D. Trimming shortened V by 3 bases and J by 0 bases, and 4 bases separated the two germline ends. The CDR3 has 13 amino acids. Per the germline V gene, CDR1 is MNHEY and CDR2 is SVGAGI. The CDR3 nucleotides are TGTGCCAGCAGTTATCCCAGCACAGATACGCAGTATTTT. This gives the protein CASSYPSTDTQYF.

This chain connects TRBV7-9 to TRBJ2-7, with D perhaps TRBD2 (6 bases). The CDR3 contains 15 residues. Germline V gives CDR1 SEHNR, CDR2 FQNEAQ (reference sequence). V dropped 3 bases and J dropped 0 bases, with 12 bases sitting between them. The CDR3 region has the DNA TGTGCCAGCAGCTTCGGGGGTTTCACCTCCTACGAGCAGTACTTC. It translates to CASSFGGFTSYEQYF.

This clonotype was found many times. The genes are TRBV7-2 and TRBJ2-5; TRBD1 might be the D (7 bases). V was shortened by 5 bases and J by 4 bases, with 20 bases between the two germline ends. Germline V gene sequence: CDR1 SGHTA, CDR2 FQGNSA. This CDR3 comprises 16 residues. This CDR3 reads CASSPNPGGGGETQYF. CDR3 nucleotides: TGTGCCAGCAGCCCAAACCCAGGGGGAGGCGGAGAGACCCAGTACTTC.

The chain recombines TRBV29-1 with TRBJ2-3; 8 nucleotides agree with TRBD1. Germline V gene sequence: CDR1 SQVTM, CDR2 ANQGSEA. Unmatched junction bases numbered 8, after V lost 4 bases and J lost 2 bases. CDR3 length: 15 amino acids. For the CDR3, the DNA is TGCAGCGTTGGGGTAAACAGGGGGATCACAGATACGCAGTATTTT. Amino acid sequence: CSVGVNRGITDTQYF.

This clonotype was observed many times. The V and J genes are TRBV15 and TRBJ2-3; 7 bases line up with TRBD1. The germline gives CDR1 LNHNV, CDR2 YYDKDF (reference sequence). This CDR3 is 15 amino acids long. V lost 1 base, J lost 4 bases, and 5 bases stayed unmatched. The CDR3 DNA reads TGTGCCACCAGCAGAGTTACAGGGGTGGCAGATACGCAGTATTTT. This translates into CATSRVTGVADTQYF.